The 8 T cell receptor beta chains given below trace back to one sample, sequenced in a study of T cell repertoires in cytomegalovirus infection. Via MiXCR, TCRdb re-called the reads, giving one row per CDR3 protein. The table lists under 850,000 distinct CDR3 sequences, 35% to 40% of them singletons, with more than 2.5% in the top ten. Sequencing used PBMCs. Receptors originate from a human donor in good health (CMV status not recorded). Some clones in this sample may be carry-over from other donors' samples.

J is TRBJ2-1 and V is TRBV5-6, with D maybe TRBD2 (6 bases). Germline lookup yields CDR1 SGHDT and CDR2 YYEEEE. CDR3 length: 16 amino acids. Deletions cut 0 bases from V and 0 bases from J, with 10 bases between. The DNA for the CDR3 is TGTGCCAGCAGCTTGGTAGCGGTTCGCTCCTACAATGAGCAGTTCTTC. This encodes CASSLVAVRSYNEQFF.

This chain uses TRBV5-6 with TRBJ1-5; D gene unclear. The CDR3 runs to 15 residues. From germline, CDR1 is SGHDT and CDR2 YYEEEE. Trimming took 4 bases from V and 3 from J, leaving 14 bases between them. In DNA form, the CDR3 reads TGTGCCAGCAGCCCGCAGAGCGGTTACAATCAGCCCCAGCATTTT. It encodes CASSPQSGYNQPQHF.

CDR3 sequence (DNA): TGTGCCAGCAGCTTAAGCTCCGGGGAAGCTTTCTTT. Protein product: CASSLSSGEAFF. The genes are TRBV11-1 and TRBJ1-1; unclear D gene. This CDR3 region has 12 residues. The V end lost 2 bases, the J end lost 8 bases, and 9 bases lay between the germline ends. Germline V gives CDR1 SGHAT, CDR2 FQDESV (reference sequence).

This clonotype has just a few counts. This chain joins TRBV5-6 and TRBJ2-7, with a tentative D call TRBD1 (6 bases). Germline-derived CDR1 and CDR2 are SGHDT and YYEEEE. The CDR3 is 14 residues long. Between the trimmed V and J ends, which lost 4 bases and 1 base, there was a span of 12 bases. CDR3 in DNA: TGTGCCAGCAGCCCACAGGGTTTTTCCTACGAGCAGTACTTC. Encoded protein: CASSPQGFSYEQYF.

The genes are TRBV7-4 and TRBJ1-6; TRBD1 agrees at 9 bases. Germline CDR1 SGHVT, CDR2 SQSDAQ. The CDR3 runs 16 residues. J was trimmed by 7 bases and V by 6 bases; bases with no gene match: 10. The CDR3 DNA sequence: TGTGCCAGCAGGCCGCCGGGACAGGGAACCAATTCACCCCTCCACTTT. Amino acids: CASRPPGQGTNSPLHF.

A word on this clonotype: This may arise from a read error, as a much more abundant clone is one base away. The rearrangement joins TRBV7-8 to TRBJ1-3, with TRBD1 identical over 9 bases. Germline CDR1 reads SGHVS; CDR2 reads FQNEAQ. CDR3 length equals 16 residues. The CDR3 DNA reads as TGTGCCAGCAGCTACCCGTCGGACAGGGGCGGAAACACCCTATATTTT. It codes for CASSYPSDRGGNTLYF.

There are a few counts of this clonotype. The chain combines TRBV6-1 with TRBJ2-7; D assignment may be TRBD1 or TRBD2 (5 bases each). Germline-derived CDR1 and CDR2 are MNHNS and SASEGT. Trimming removed 3 bases from V and 2 bases from J, with 20 bases in between. The CDR3 is made up of 17 amino acids. The CDR3 is CASSDPRDPDFPYEQYF. In DNA, the CDR3 is TGTGCCAGCAGTGACCCCCGGGACCCCGATTTCCCCTACGAGCAGTACTTC.

The chain couples TRBV24-1 to TRBJ2-1; 11 bases match TRBD1. The CDR3 length is 14 residues. V was pared by 7 bases and J by 8 bases, with 6 bases of the junction left unmatched. Germline V CDR1 and CDR2: KGHDR, SFDVKD. The CDR3 here is CATRSRTGGDEQFF. CDR3 sequence (DNA): TGTGCCACCAGGTCCCGGACAGGGGGCGATGAGCAGTTCTTC.